A single sample is the source of the 26 T cell receptor beta chains below, sequenced in a study of CD8 T cells in ankylosing spondylitis. General observations from the study: Seemingly characteristic of ankylosing spondylitis blood was a TCR beta motif consisting of about 8 highly homologous variants.

MiXCR, run by TCRdb on the 5' RACE reads, gives a single entry per CDR3 protein. Found here are 250,000 to 350,000 distinct CDR3 sequences, 7.5% to 9% of them singletons; the top ten hold less than 15%. No antigen has been identified for these receptors. What was sequenced was blood, either unsorted or a sorted T cell fraction (not recorded which). Receptor source: a male donor with ankylosing spondylitis.

This clonotype has at least ten counts. The rearrangement joins TRBV3-1 to TRBJ2-7; D uncertain. Germline values: CDR1 LGHDT, CDR2 YNNKEL (reference sequence). This CDR3 spans 12 amino acids. Trimming cost V 1 base and J 2 bases, with 3 bases left between them. CDR3 sequence: CASSQVAYEQYF. CDR3 sequence (DNA): TGTGCCAGCAGCCAAGTCGCCTACGAGCAGTACTTC.

This clonotype was detected many times. This chain connects TRBV5-1 to TRBJ2-1; D is undetermined. The CDR3 contains 15 residues. V lost 0 bases and J 1 base, leaving 8 bases between the germline ends. The germline CDR1 and CDR2 sequences are SGHRS and YFSETQ. For the CDR3, the DNA is TGCGCCAGCAGCTTGGCCGGCCGGTCCTACAATGAGCAGTTCTTC. This encodes CASSLAGRSYNEQFF.

The rearrangement uses TRBV15 and TRBJ2-1; 7 bases match TRBD2. This CDR3 is 16 amino acids long. Germline loops: CDR1 LNHNV, CDR2 YYDKDF (reference sequence). Trimming cost V 0 bases and J 2 bases; bases outside gene matches: 4. The CDR3 DNA reads as TGTGCCACCAGCAGAGATTTGGCGGGGGCCTACAATGAGCAGTTCTTC. Its translation is CATSRDLAGAYNEQFF.

This clonotype was seen only a few times. The DNA for the CDR3 is TGTGCCAGCAGCCCTGTAGCGGTAGCCTACAATGAGCAGTTCTTC. Its translation is CASSPVAVAYNEQFF. This chain links TRBV7-3 with TRBJ2-1, with a possible D match to TRBD2 (6 bases). V was clipped by 5 bases and J by 2 bases, with 13 bases between them. The CDR3 contains 15 residues. From germline, CDR1 is SGHTA and CDR2 FQGTGA.

This clonotype was seen at least ten times. The J gene is TRBJ2-5, the V gene TRBV7-2; D is ambiguous. The V and J ends lost 5 bases and 1 base respectively, with 8 bases between them. From germline, CDR1 is SGHTA and CDR2 FQGNSA. This CDR3 has 13 amino acids. As DNA, the CDR3 is TGTGCCAGCAGCATGGAACTCCAAGAGACCCAGTACTTC. Translated: CASSMELQETQYF.

DNA of the CDR3: TGCGCCAGCAGCCAACTCACAGGGAATTACAATGAGCAGTTCTTC. Translating it yields CASSQLTGNYNEQFF. The chain combines TRBV5-1 with TRBJ2-1, with D possibly matching TRBD1 (6 bases). V shed 4 bases and J shed 4 bases, with 15 bases lying between them. The CDR3 is made up of 15 amino acids. Germline values: CDR1 SGHRS, CDR2 YFSETQ.

V gene TRBV15 combines with J gene TRBJ1-5; tentative D call: TRBD1 (6 bases). The V gene's germline CDR1 is LNHNV and CDR2 YYDKDF (reference sequence). V was shortened by 2 bases and J by 7 bases, with 9 bases between the two germline ends. This CDR3 is 13 amino acids long. The CDR3 is CATSRKGDQPQHF. In DNA form, the CDR3 reads TGTGCCACCAGCAGAAAGGGGGACCAGCCCCAGCATTTT.

This chain uses TRBV7-8 with TRBJ2-7; D remains unclear. Germline assignment: CDR1 SGHVS and CDR2 FQNEAQ. V was cut by 5 bases and J by 3 bases, with 8 bases left in between. CDR3 length: 12 amino acids. The CDR3 sequence is CASSPHDYEQYF. The CDR3 region has the DNA TGTGCCAGCAGCCCACATGACTACGAGCAGTACTTC.

The chain employs TRBV9 and TRBJ2-7; TRBD1 aligns across 7 bases. The germline CDR1 and CDR2 sequences are SGDLS and YYNGEE. This CDR3 contains 13 residues. V lost 4 bases and J lost 6; bases outside the gene matches: 7. CDR3 residues: CASSPRQGAEQYF. The DNA of the CDR3 is TGTGCCAGCAGCCCCCGACAGGGCGCCGAGCAGTACTTC.

V gene TRBV20-1 combines with J gene TRBJ2-3; TRBD2 matches at 9 bases. V shed 3 bases and J 0 bases; nucleotides not matched to a gene: 7. Germline lookup yields CDR1 DFQATT and CDR2 SNEGSKA (reference sequence). This CDR3 contains 16 residues. CDR3 nucleotides: TGCAGTGCTAGCTCCAACAGCGGGAGGAGCACAGATACGCAGTATTTT. Translating gives CSASSNSGRSTDTQYF.

A few counts support this clonotype. The V and J genes are TRBV20-1 and TRBJ1-1, with D possibly TRBD1 on 5 matching bases. The V gene's germline CDR1 is DFQATT and CDR2 SNEGSKA (reference sequence). The CDR3 has 13 amino acids. V was pared by 5 bases and J by 1 base, with 11 bases between. This CDR3 is CSAVRGANTEAFF. The CDR3 DNA is TGCAGTGCTGTCAGAGGGGCGAACACTGAAGCTTTCTTT.

This clonotype appeared many times. The rearrangement links TRBV7-2 to TRBJ2-2, with D maybe TRBD1 (5 bases). The CDR3 consists of 14 residues. Between the trimmed V and J ends, which lost 2 bases and 6 bases, there was a span of 10 bases. From germline, CDR1 is SGHTA and CDR2 FQGNSA. The CDR3 region has the DNA TGTGCCAGCAGCTTAAGGGGTTTCGCCGGGGAGCTGTTTTTT. Translating it yields CASSLRGFAGELFF.

This clonotype was recorded at least ten times. The V gene is TRBV28, the J gene TRBJ2-4, with D unclear. Germline V gene sequence: CDR1 MDHEN, CDR2 SYDVKM. The germline V and J ends were trimmed by 6 bases and 3 bases, with 9 bases remaining between them. The CDR3 extends over 13 amino acids. The CDR3 DNA follows: TGTGCCAGCAGGGGCCCGAACAAAAACATTCAGTACTTC. This gives the protein CASRGPNKNIQYF.

This clonotype was seen a handful of times. This rearrangement joins TRBV7-2 to TRBJ2-5, with TRBD2 matching over 8 bases. There are 15 residues in the CDR3. The junction had 9 bases not matched to a gene; V was cut back by 4 bases and J by 5 bases. Germline CDR1 SGHTA, CDR2 FQGNSA. The CDR3 bases are TGTGCCAGCAGCTCCCCCGGGAGGGCGGCTGAGACCCAGTACTTC. Amino acids: CASSSPGRAAETQYF.

This clonotype was detected a few times. The chain has TRBV21-1 and TRBJ1-2; the table's TRBD1 call for D was not verified on the DNA. TRBV21-1 is a listed pseudogene. This CDR3 contains 15 residues. DNA of the CDR3: TGTGCCAGCAGCAGGAGCCAGGGGGCGCGGGATGGCTACACCTTC. Translated, it gives CASSRSQGARDGYTF.

This clonotype was counted at least ten times. V usage is TRBV5-1 and J usage is TRBJ2-2; the D call may be TRBD1 or TRBD2 (5 bases each). With 1 base removed from V and 2 bases from J, the gap between germline ends came to 9 bases. Germline loops: CDR1 SGHRS, CDR2 YFSETQ. This CDR3 comprises 15 residues. The chain's CDR3 is CASSLLGTNTGELFF. The DNA of the CDR3 is TGCGCCAGCAGCTTGCTAGGGACCAACACCGGGGAGCTGTTTTTT.

This clonotype was recorded many times. The chain uses TRBV20-1 and TRBJ2-1; possibly TRBD1 for D (5 bases). The CDR3 covers 16 residues. Germline V CDR1 and CDR2: DFQATT, SNEGSKA (reference sequence). Trimming shortened V by 6 bases and J by 9 bases, and 27 bases separated the two germline ends. CDR3: CSAPVQVQLRGIEQFF. CDR3 bases: TGCAGTGCACCTGTACAGGTACAGCTCAGAGGTATTGAGCAGTTCTTC.

The chain links TRBV11-2 to TRBJ2-3; 7 bases line up with TRBD1. The CDR3 is made up of 15 amino acids. Germline V lookup: CDR1 SGHAT, CDR2 FQNNGV. The V gene end was trimmed by 6 bases and the J gene end by 4 bases; junction bases not matched to a gene: 10. The CDR3 DNA sequence: TGTGCCAGCAGAAAGACAGGGAGCCGCGCAGATACGCAGTATTTT. This encodes CASRKTGSRADTQYF.

The chain combines TRBV5-1 with TRBJ2-1, with D possibly being TRBD2 (6 bases). CDR3 length: 12 amino acids. Germline V CDR1 and CDR2: SGHRS, YFSETQ. Trimming stripped 3 bases from V and 8 bases from J, with 9 bases between. CDR3 region: CASSSREDEQFF. The DNA of the CDR3 is TGCGCCAGCAGCTCAAGGGAGGATGAGCAGTTCTTC.

The chain links TRBV5-1 to TRBJ2-2; either TRBD1 or TRBD2 may fit D (5 bases each). Germline V gene data show CDR1 as SGHRS and CDR2 as YFSETQ. V was pared by 5 bases and J by 5 bases, with 19 bases between. CDR3 size: 16 residues. DNA for the CDR3: TGCGCCAGCAGTGCCGTAGCGCTCTGGGGGACCGGGGAGCTGTTTTTT. This encodes CASSAVALWGTGELFF.

The chain combines TRBV27 with TRBJ2-1, with D perhaps TRBD1 (6 bases). The V end lost 0 bases, the J end lost 7 bases, and 13 bases lay between the germline ends. This CDR3 has 15 residues. From germline, CDR1 is MNHEY and CDR2 SMNVEV (reference sequence). The chain's CDR3 is CASSLSFLQGNEQFF. The CDR3, as DNA: TGTGCCAGCAGTTTATCGTTCCTCCAGGGGAATGAGCAGTTCTTC.

This clonotype showed up many times. The chain recombines TRBV28 with TRBJ2-7, with 9 positions matching TRBD2. CDR1 and CDR2 (germline): MDHEN, SYDVKM. Losses at the gene ends were 3 bases for V and 2 bases for J; bases not matched to a gene: 2. The CDR3 is 14 amino acids. CDR3 residues: CASSFPSGTYEQYF. The CDR3 DNA follows: TGTGCCAGCAGTTTTCCTAGCGGGACCTACGAGCAGTACTTC.

V is TRBV5-1 and J is TRBJ1-1; D ambiguous. CDR1 SGHRS and CDR2 YFSETQ come from the germline V gene. Between the trimmed V and J ends, which lost 3 bases and 3 bases, there was a span of 9 bases. This CDR3 comprises 13 residues. CDR3 bases: TGCGCCAGCAGCTGGACGGTTGACACTGAAGCTTTCTTT. Translated, it gives CASSWTVDTEAFF. Filled out from reference TRBV5-1 and TRBJ1-1, the complete variable domain reads KAGVTQTPRYLIKTRGQQVTLSCSPISGHRSVSWYQQTPGQGLQFLFEYFSETQRNKGNFPGRFSGRQFSNSRSEMNVSTLELGDSALYLCASSWTVDTEAFFGQGTRLTVV.

J is TRBJ2-7 and V is TRBV29-1; maybe TRBD1 (5 bases). This CDR3 region has 12 residues. Germline V CDR1 and CDR2: SQVTM, ANQGSEA. Trimming pared 3 bases from V and 12 bases from J, leaving 18 bases between. CDR3 loop: CSVDHGAGPGYF. The CDR3 DNA sequence: TGCAGCGTTGACCATGGGGCAGGCCCCGGGTACTTC.

The gene calls are TRBV7-9 and TRBJ2-2; tentatively, D is TRBD1 or TRBD2 (5 bases each). CDR1 and CDR2 (germline): SEHNR, FQNEAQ (reference sequence). Trimming stripped 5 bases from V and 8 bases from J, with 15 bases between. The CDR3 has 14 amino acids. CDR3 sequence: CASSPGTVIGELFF. DNA of the CDR3: TGTGCCAGCAGCCCCGGGACGGTAATAGGGGAGCTGTTTTTT.

This clonotype was recorded at least ten times. This sequence joins TRBV6-2 or TRBV6-3 and TRBJ2-5; possibly TRBD1 for D (6 bases). Germline loops: CDR1 MNHEY, CDR2 SVGEGT. This CDR3 comprises 16 residues. V was clipped by 8 bases and J by 3 bases, with 22 bases between them. The CDR3 nucleotides are TGTGCCAGCTCTGCCTATCCCGGGACACATGAAGAGACCCAGTACTTC. Its translation: CASSAYPGTHEETQYF.